The subject of this entry is one T cell receptor beta chain. Its antigen is not yet known. Per-base qualities were not stored, and no clone one base away is much larger. The data stem from a study of blood T cell repertoires in COVID-19 (dated by TCRdb to about 2020). General notes on the study: The collaborator samples originated in the United States, Italy and Spain and spanned the acute and convalescent phases of COVID-19. Nearly every sample came with metadata listing a de-identified subject ID, COVID-19 status, age in years and sex. Samples were obtained from the ongoing ImmuneRACE study (first 160 participants) and from approximately 1,200 subjects provided by 6 global collaborators. Subjects who had been exposed to COVID-19, were actively infected with it, or had recovered from it provided the deeply sampled blood TCRbeta repertoires that made up the dataset. The prospective study material was composed of cDNA or gDNA derived from T cells, B-cell-depleted T cells, or PBMCs. HLA class I and class II types, where available, came from metadata supplied by the sample provider rather than from assay-based typing. The repertoires were released in a freely available public database meant as a resource for research on the immune response to SARS-CoV-2. What the research found in general, with its limitations: How much clinical and demographic metadata was included differed by source and by participant, and the metadata was provided uncurated.

TCRbeta CDR3 regions were amplified from genomic DNA by means of the immunoSEQ Assay, a bias-controlled multiplex PCR. Concerning the study's data processing: Within the assay, amplification of reference gene primers was used to estimate how many nucleated cells each sample contained. To quantify the absolute abundance of each unique TCRbeta CDR3 rearrangement, sequence reads were collapsed and filtered. For each sample, productive Simpson clonality was calculated as the square root of Simpson's diversity index over productive rearrangements. Held by TCRdb, this immuneACCESS table contains in-frame sequences only and omits some clones. Under half of the omission traces to an unresolved V gene where checked; the cause of the rest is unknown. Clone size and V and J calls were adopted from that table, with D and trimming inferred from the DNA. The sample profile shows fewer than 200,000 clones; 80% to 90% of them were found once. The ten largest clones represent more than 0.85% of the sample.

The collaborating institutions used their own protocols to collect whole blood in K2EDTA tubes. For TCRbeta analysis, collaborator samples were shipped as frozen whole blood, as isolated PBMCs, or as DNA extracted from either sample type. Here V drops 0 bases and J drops 6 bases, and the junction holds 5 bases not matched to any gene. The CDR3, cysteine through phenylalanine, is 15 amino acids long. Of all the DNA, just the CDR3 is kept, 45 bases in frame from base 1. The germline V gene yields SGHTA for CDR1 and FQGNSA for CDR2. Here the chain combines TRBV7-2 and TRBJ1-5, with 7 bases matching TRBD1. The receptor was derived from a middle-aged man with acute or convalescent COVID-19. The sequencing sample was made of peripheral blood. The CDR3 corresponds to CASSLAWQGGQPQHF. The DNA reads as follows: TGTGCCAGCAGCTTAGCGTGGCAGGGGGGTCAGCCCCAGCATTTT.